This paragraph covers one T cell receptor beta chain sequence. Source study methods: Amplification of reference gene primers provided the estimated nucleated cell counts. Only in-frame clones appear in the TCRdb table, and some are missing; sequencing was by immunoSEQ multiplex PCR. V and J calls and clone size are those listed in that table; D and trimming were worked out from the DNA. The repertoire holds just over 300,000 clones, with about 90% as singletons. This sample was taken from a study of blood T cell repertoires in COVID-19. Study details: Acute and convalescent COVID-19 samples came from the United States, Italy and Spain.

Germline V lookup: CDR1 SGDLS, CDR2 YYNGEE. The CDR3 consists of 13 residues. The V end was cut by 0 bases, the J end by 9 bases, with 10 bases between. Sequencing was done on a sample of peripheral blood. The receptor was isolated from a man between 18 and 29 years old with active or convalescent COVID-19. V is TRBV9 and J is TRBJ2-1, with D perhaps TRBD1 (5 bases). CDR3 nucleotides: TGTGCCAGCAGCGTAGGGGGCCTAACTGAGCAGTTCTTC. Translation: CASSVGGLTEQFF. The entire variable domain, with the rest obtained from reference TRBV9 and TRBJ2-1, is as follows: DSGVTQTPKHLITATGQRVTLRCSPRSGDLSVYWYQQSLDQGLQFLIQYYNGEERAKGNILERFSAQQFPDLHSELNLSSLELGDSALYFCASSVGGLTEQFFGPGTRLTVL.